Described below is a single T cell receptor (beta chain) sequence and its context. These data come from a study of blood T cell repertoires in COVID-19. Overall study: Some COVID-19 samples were acute and others convalescent; all came from the United States, Italy and Spain. T cells, B-cell-depleted T cells, or PBMCs supplied cDNA or gDNA.

Germline V gene lookup returns CDR1 KGHSH and CDR2 LQKENI. There are 15 residues in the CDR3. V shed 3 bases and J shed 0 bases, with 11 bases lying between them. Original methodology: Quantification of nucleated cells was approximated via reference gene primer amplification. Sequencing was performed with immunoSEQ multiplex PCR; in TCRdb, only in-frame clones are kept and a portion is missing. D and trimming were read from the DNA, whereas the V and J calls and clone size are those reported in that table. Of 200,000 to 300,000 clones detected, 70% to 90% appear once; the ten largest clones hold just under 1%.

The receptor was isolated from a woman between 40 and 50 years old who had recovered from COVID-19. The rearrangement links TRBV18 to TRBJ1-2, with D unresolved. Sequences were obtained from peripheral blood. The CDR3 protein is CASSPLPGANYGYTF. DNA of the CDR3: TGTGCCAGCTCACCGCTCCCCGGTGCTAACTATGGCTACACCTTC. Full variable domain (remainder filled in from reference TRBV18 and TRBJ1-2): NAGVMQNPRHLVRRRGQEARLRCSPMKGHSHVYWYRQLPEEGLKFMVYLQKENIIDESGMPKERFSAEFPKEGPSILRIQQVVRGDSAAYFCASSPLPGANYGYTFGSGTRLTVV.